This T cell receptor (beta chain) was profiled in a study of T cell responses to AZD1222 COVID-19 vaccine. Points from the study as a whole: Reportedly, nearly half the spike-specific TCRs target unmutated variant regions.

Trimming at V came to 6 bases and at J to 5 bases, leaving 4 bases not matched to a gene. This CDR3 contains 14 residues. Germline CDR1 reads LNHDA; CDR2 reads SQIVND (reference sequence). On this clone itself: Its target is not known.

Clones were sequenced by immunoSEQ multiplex PCR, and TCRdb holds only the in-frame ones, with some missing. The table has some 130,000 clones, around 90% seen once; the top ten hold about 1.9%. The TCR sequence derives from an adult who received the AZD1222 COVID-19 vaccine. The chain links TRBV19 to TRBJ1-4; 9 nucleotides align to TRBD1. The sample here was peripheral blood, taken 28 days after the second AZD1222 dose. CDR3 in DNA: TGTGCCAGTAGGGCACAGGGGGCAAATGAAAAACTGTTTTTT. Its protein is CASRAQGANEKLFF.